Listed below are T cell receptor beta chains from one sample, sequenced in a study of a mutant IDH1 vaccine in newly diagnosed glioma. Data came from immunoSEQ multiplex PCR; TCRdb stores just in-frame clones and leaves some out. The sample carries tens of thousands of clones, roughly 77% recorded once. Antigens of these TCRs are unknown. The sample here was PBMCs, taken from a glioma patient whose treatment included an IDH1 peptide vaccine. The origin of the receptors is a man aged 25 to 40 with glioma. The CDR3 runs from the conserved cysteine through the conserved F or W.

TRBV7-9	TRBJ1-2	CASSLGTGRDYGYTF
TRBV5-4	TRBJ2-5	CASSLGTAQETQYF
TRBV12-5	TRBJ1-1	CASGLEGWTEAFF
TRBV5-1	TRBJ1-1	CASTTGVTNTEAFF
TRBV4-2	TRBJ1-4	CASTGQFEKLFF
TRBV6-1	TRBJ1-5	CASSDMPGSNQPQHF
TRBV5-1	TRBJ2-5	CASSFLQGGQETQYF
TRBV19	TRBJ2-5	CASSRKIGGGKETQYF
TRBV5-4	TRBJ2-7	CASSPEPGSPPYEQYF
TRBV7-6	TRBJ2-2	CASSSQGEGTGELFF
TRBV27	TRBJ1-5	CASGLLTGEDQPQHF
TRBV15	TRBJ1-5	CATSRDSAASNQPQHF
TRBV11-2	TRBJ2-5	CASSPGSSVGETQYF
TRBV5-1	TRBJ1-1	CASKTGLDTEAFF
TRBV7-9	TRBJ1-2	CASSQGNYGYTF
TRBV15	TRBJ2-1	CATSREELDVGEQFF
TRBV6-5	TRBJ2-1	CASRSVPSSYNEQFF
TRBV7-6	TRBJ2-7	CASSLDRGPAYEQYF
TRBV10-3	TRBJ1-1	CAISDSGPAEAFF
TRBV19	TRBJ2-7	CATESYNKREFRYEQYF
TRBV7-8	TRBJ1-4	CASTPLGGSEKLFF
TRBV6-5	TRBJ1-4	CASSPRGELNEKLFF
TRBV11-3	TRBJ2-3	CASSSKSGTAFGTQYF
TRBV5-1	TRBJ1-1	CASSSPTGMNTEAFF
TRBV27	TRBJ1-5	CASSPQGDSNQPQHF
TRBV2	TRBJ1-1	CASSPSTTVIVVEAFF
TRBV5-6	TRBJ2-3	CASSLSGRGDTQYF
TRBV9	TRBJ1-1	CASSVTGENTEAFF
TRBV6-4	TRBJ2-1	CASSDGERDFQFF
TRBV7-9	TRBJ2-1	CASSFGGISYNEQFF
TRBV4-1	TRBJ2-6	CASSQVNSGANVLTF
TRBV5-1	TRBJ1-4	CASSLSGREKLFF
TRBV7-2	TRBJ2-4	CASSLVLQGGIQYF
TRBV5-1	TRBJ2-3	CASSLAISGTDTQYF
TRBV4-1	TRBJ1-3	CASSQGPLLSGNTIYF
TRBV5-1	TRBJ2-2	CASSPPMLGSPGELFF
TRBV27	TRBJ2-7	CASSGTSEAEQYF
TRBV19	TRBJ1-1	CASSIYAGMNTEAFF
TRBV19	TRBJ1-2	CASTYSEGYGYTF
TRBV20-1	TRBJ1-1	CSASRRTEAFF
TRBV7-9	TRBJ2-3	CASSRPPMGDTQYF
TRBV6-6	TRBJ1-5	CASSYGLSSNQPQHF
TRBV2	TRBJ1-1	CASSGQGGGTEAFF
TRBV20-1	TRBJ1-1	CSARQAYEAFF
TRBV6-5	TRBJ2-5	CASSYSRQGAGETQYF
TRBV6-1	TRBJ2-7	CASSELGILEQYF
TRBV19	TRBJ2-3	CASSTMTSGIKDTQYF
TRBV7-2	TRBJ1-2	CASSLAWGDYGYTF
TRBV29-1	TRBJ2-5	CSGRDSQETQYF
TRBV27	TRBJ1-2	CASSLGRLQGTDNYGYTF
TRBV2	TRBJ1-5	CASRGGTGKSLSNQPQHF
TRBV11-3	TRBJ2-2	CASSLGGSGTGELFF
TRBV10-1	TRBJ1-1	CASSAGTGVLKAFF
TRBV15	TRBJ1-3	CATSERQGFSGNTIYF
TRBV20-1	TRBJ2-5	CSVPKQETQYF
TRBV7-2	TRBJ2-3	CASSPSPSSGARDTQYF
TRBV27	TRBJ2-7	CASSTRLVSSYEQYF
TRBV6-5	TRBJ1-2	CAIWDRINYGYTF
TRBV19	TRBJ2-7	CASRFQCYEQYF
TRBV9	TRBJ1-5	CASSAGTGDYSNQPQHF